What follows are 20 T cell receptor beta chains derived from one specimen sequenced in a study of vaccination effects on CD4 cells after COVID-19. Sequenced by immunoSEQ multiplex PCR; TCRdb stores in-frame clones only, minus some. The sample has 20,000 to 25,000 clones, about 73% seen once. Their antigens remain unidentified. Subsequent to roughly 10 days of culture, CD4+ T cells were isolated. Specimen: CD4+ T cells from PBMCs cultured without peptide, collected before COVID-19 vaccination. The receptor source for this set is a human donor who received a COVID-19 vaccine.

This sequence joins TRBV5-4 and TRBJ1-2, with D unclear. Trimming stripped 4 bases from V and 4 bases from J, with 11 bases between. Germline lookup yields CDR1 SGHNT and CDR2 YYREEE (reference sequence). The CDR3 is 13 amino acids. CDR3 bases: TGTGCCAGCAGCACCGGACGGGCCTATGGCTACACCTTC. Amino acids: CASSTGRAYGYTF. Full variable domain (rest looked up from reference TRBV5-4 and TRBJ1-2): ETGVTQSPTHLIKTRGQQVTLRCSSQSGHNTVSWYQQALGQGPQFIFQYYREEENGRGNFPPRFSGLQFPNYSSELNVNALELDDSALYLCASSTGRAYGYTFGSGTRLTVV.

The V call is TRBV25-1, the J call TRBJ2-5; the match to TRBD1 covers 8 bases. Trimming at V came to 7 bases and at J to 1 base, leaving 5 bases not matched to a gene. This CDR3 spans 14 amino acids. The germline gives CDR1 MGHDK, CDR2 SYGVNS. The CDR3 nucleotides are TGTGCCAGCACCAGAACAGGGGGCCAAGAGACCCAGTACTTC. Encoded protein: CASTRTGGQETQYF.

A single count supports this clone. The V and J genes are TRBV6-5 and TRBJ1-4; D gene unclear. The CDR3 totals 13 residues. V shed 6 bases and J shed 7 bases, with 12 bases lying between them. The germline V gene has CDR1 MNHEY and CDR2 SVGAGI. The CDR3 coding sequence is TGTGCCAGCAGCCGTGACATTTCTGAAAAACTGTTTTTT. It yields the protein CASSRDISEKLFF.

This clone was recorded a few times. The rearrangement links TRBV5-4 to TRBJ2-3, with D unclear. The CDR3 runs 15 residues. Per germline, CDR1 SGHNT and CDR2 YYREEE (reference sequence). Trimming removed 3 bases from V and 2 bases from J, with 13 bases in between. The CDR3 sequence: CASSSEKAFTDTQYF. The CDR3 nucleotides are TGTGCCAGCAGCTCCGAGAAGGCATTCACAGATACGCAGTATTTT.

The CDR3 DNA sequence: TGTGCCAGCAGCCCGGGACCCTATAATTCACCCCTCCACTTT. Its translation: CASSPGPYNSPLHF. V usage is TRBV27 and J usage is TRBJ1-6, with a weak D call TRBD1 (5 bases). CDR3 length: 14 residues. V dropped 6 bases and J dropped 2 bases, with 8 bases sitting between them. CDR1 and CDR2 (germline): MNHEY, SMNVEV (reference sequence).

The chain employs TRBV7-2 and TRBJ1-2, with D possibly being TRBD1 (5 bases). CDR3 length equals 16 residues. The germline V gene has CDR1 SGHTA and CDR2 FQGNSA. V shed 1 base and J shed 4 bases, with 16 bases lying between them. CDR3 nucleotides: TGTGCCAGCAGCTTAGTTAGAGGGGCAGGGTTCTATGGCTACACCTTC. Residues: CASSLVRGAGFYGYTF.

This clone turned up a few times. The CDR3 sequence: CASSPRMGNTEAFF. CDR3 nucleotide sequence: TGTGCCAGCAGCCCTCGTATGGGCAACACTGAAGCTTTCTTT. The chain is built from TRBV11-2 and TRBJ1-1; D remains unclear. V was cut by 5 bases and J by 2 bases, with 12 bases left in between. The germline gives CDR1 SGHAT, CDR2 FQNNGV. This CDR3 is 14 amino acids long.

The chain carries TRBV6-4 and TRBJ1-6, with D possibly matching TRBD1 (6 bases). Trimming took 6 bases from V and 5 from J, leaving 20 bases between them. This CDR3 is 17 amino acids long. CDR1 MRHNA and CDR2 SNTAGT come from the germline V gene. The CDR3: CASSPGAIGLNNSPLHF. The CDR3 region has the DNA TGTGCCAGCAGCCCGGGGGCGATAGGGCTTAATAATTCACCCCTCCACTTT.

This clone has just a few counts. The CDR3 sequence: CASSSGTRTYEQYF. DNA of the CDR3: TGTGCCAGTAGTTCCGGGACTAGGACCTACGAGCAGTACTTC. This chain links TRBV19 with TRBJ2-7, with TRBD2 matching over 8 bases. V was clipped by 5 bases and J by 2 bases; unmatched bases: 5. Per germline, CDR1 LNHDA and CDR2 SQIVND (reference sequence). This CDR3 region has 14 residues.

The chain employs TRBV5-1 and TRBJ2-1; TRBD2 agrees at 10 bases. This CDR3 is built from 18 residues. Germline lookup yields CDR1 SGHRS and CDR2 YFSETQ. Germline trimming cut 0 bases from V and 6 bases from J; bases unmatched to any gene: 12. CDR3 in amino acids: CASSLAPSGRKEGNEQFF. CDR3 bases: TGCGCCAGCAGCTTGGCCCCTAGCGGGAGAAAAGAAGGCAATGAGCAGTTCTTC. Filled out from reference TRBV5-1 and TRBJ2-1, the complete variable domain reads KAGVTQTPRYLIKTRGQQVTLSCSPISGHRSVSWYQQTPGQGLQFLFEYFSETQRNKGNFPGRFSGRQFSNSRSEMNVSTLELGDSALYLCASSLAPSGRKEGNEQFFGPGTRLTVL.

The chain has TRBV7-3 and TRBJ2-1, with TRBD1 matching over 7 bases. V lost 3 bases and J lost 8; bases outside the gene matches: 19. CDR1 and CDR2 (germline): SGHTA, FQGTGA. This CDR3 comprises 18 residues. The CDR3 DNA reads as TGTGCCAGCAGCTTGTCCTCCTGGGACAGTAAAGGTTTCGATGAGCAGTTCTTC. This encodes CASSLSSWDSKGFDEQFF. The variable domain in full, with the rest retrieved from reference TRBV7-3 and TRBJ2-1, is GAGVSQTPSNKVTEKGKYVELRCDPISGHTALYWYRQSLGQGPEFLIYFQGTGAADDSGLPNDRFFAVRPEGSVSTLKIQRTERGDSAVYLCASSLSSWDSKGFDEQFFGPGTRLTVL.

This chain joins TRBV29-1 and TRBJ1-4, with D possibly TRBD1 on 5 matching bases. The CDR3 sequence is 13 residues long. Trimming cost V 7 bases and J 1 base, with 10 bases left between them. The germline V gene has CDR1 SQVTM and CDR2 ANQGSEA. The CDR3 bases are TGCAGCGCTGGGGGGGGAACTAATGAAAAACTGTTTTTT. This sequence encodes CSAGGGTNEKLFF.

The chain recombines TRBV11-2 with TRBJ2-1; perhaps TRBD2 as D (5 bases). This CDR3 region has 17 residues. CDR1 is SGHAT, CDR2 FQNNGV, per germline. Trimming took 5 bases from V and 0 from J, leaving 17 bases between them. The CDR3 nucleotides are TGTGCCAGCAGCCTCAGCCCAGCGGCCTTCTCCTACAATGAGCAGTTCTTC. It translates to CASSLSPAAFSYNEQFF.

V gene TRBV5-8 combines with J gene TRBJ2-3; D remains ambiguous. The CDR3 has 15 amino acids. Trimming removed 0 bases from V and 2 bases from J, with 10 bases in between. The germline CDR1 and CDR2 sequences are SGHTS and YDEGEE. The CDR3 nucleotides are TGTGCCAGCAGCTTGGCTGGCAGATACACAGATACGCAGTATTTT. Translating it yields CASSLAGRYTDTQYF.

The chain uses TRBV5-1 and TRBJ2-1, with TRBD2 identical over 8 bases. Germline CDR1 is SGHRS and CDR2 is YFSETQ. The trim removed 6 bases at V and 2 bases at J, leaving 7 bases unmatched. The CDR3 is 15 residues long. CDR3 nucleotides: TGCGCCAGCACGCGGGAGGCCCAAACCTACAATGAGCAGTTCTTC. Translating gives CASTREAQTYNEQFF.

This clone was detected only a few times. This chain links TRBV6-5 with TRBJ1-6; D is possibly TRBD1 (6 bases). The CDR3 sequence is 15 residues long. CDR1 and CDR2 (germline): MNHEY, SVGAGI. The V end lost 2 bases, the J end lost 5 bases, and 10 bases lay between the germline ends. Here the CDR3 DNA reads TGTGCCAGCAGTTACCGGACAGCAAATAATTCACCCCTCCACTTT. Translation: CASSYRTANNSPLHF.

This chain joins TRBV3-1 (or the pseudogene TRBV3-2) and TRBJ1-6, with TRBD1 as a possible D gene (5 bases). Germline V gene data show CDR1 as LGHDT and CDR2 as YNNKEL (reference sequence). The V and J ends lost 2 bases and 0 bases respectively, with 14 bases between them. This CDR3 has 18 residues. CDR3 sequence (DNA): TGTGCCAGCAGCCAAAGGGGAGGGAAGAGCTCCTATAATTCACCCCTCCACTTT. It specifies CASSQRGGKSSYNSPLHF.

This chain links TRBV6-4 with TRBJ2-7; a possible D gene is TRBD2 (6 bases). The germline V and J ends were trimmed by 5 bases and 0 bases, with 17 bases remaining between them. CDR1 is MRHNA, CDR2 SNTAGT, per germline. The CDR3 length is 16 residues. CDR3 loop: CASSLGLRGGSYEQYF. DNA for the CDR3: TGTGCCAGCAGTTTGGGACTTCGGGGAGGCTCCTACGAGCAGTACTTC.

This clone came up once. The chain combines TRBV20-1 with TRBJ2-3; no clear D. From germline, CDR1 is DFQATT and CDR2 SNEGSKA (reference sequence). The V end lost 3 bases, the J end lost 4 bases, and 8 bases lay between the germline ends. The CDR3 runs 12 residues. CDR3 protein: CSASGLPDTQYF. CDR3 bases: TGCAGTGCTAGTGGGTTACCAGATACGCAGTATTTT.

This clone was recorded a few times. The rearrangement uses TRBV28 and TRBJ1-5; maybe TRBD1 (5 bases). The germline V gene has CDR1 MDHEN and CDR2 SYDVKM. V was pared by 5 bases and J by 5 bases, with 19 bases between. The CDR3 is made up of 16 amino acids. In DNA form, the CDR3 reads TGTGCCAGCAGTACGGGCGGGACGTACAATCATCAGCCCCAGCATTTT. Translated, it gives CASSTGGTYNHQPQHF.